This TCR beta chain was found in a study of Ad26.COV2.S vaccination and SARS-CoV-2 variants. V was pared by 4 bases and J by 0 bases, with 5 bases of the junction left unmatched. CDR3 size: 15 residues. Germline CDR1 and CDR2: SGHKS and YYEKEE (reference sequence). Study results and caveats: The study found similar non-spike TCR breadth in vaccine and placebo recipients.

Treatment in this sample: some 20 received Ad26.COV2.S at low or high dose, single or two shots; 5 received placebo; per-sample allocation not given. The investigators took samples on day 63 after the first vaccine or placebo injection. The donor's status was that of an adult aged 18-55 years in Boston. Regarding this clone: The target antigen is unknown.

Libraries were prepared by immunoSEQ multiplex PCR; TCRdb keeps only in-frame clonotypes and omits some of them. The table shows about 400,000 clones, with approximately 86% occurring only once. This receptor was taken from a person between 18 and 65 years old who received the Ad26.COV2.S COVID-19 vaccine or a placebo. The sequenced sample was peripheral blood, obtained in a trial of Ad26.COV2.S vaccine versus placebo. The chain links TRBV5-5 to TRBJ2-7, with 9 bases matching TRBD1. The CDR3 coding sequence is TGTGCCAGCAGCCCGGTGGGACAGGGCTCCTACGAGCAGTACTTC. It translates to CASSPVGQGSYEQYF.